This T cell receptor (beta chain) was captured by sequencing in a study of blood T cell repertoires in COVID-19. As for the study in general: Whether acute or convalescent, the COVID-19 samples came from the United States, Italy and Spain. T cells, B-cell-depleted T cells, or PBMCs provided the cDNA or gDNA that served as material.

Authors' methods: Estimation of nucleated cell counts relied on the amplification of reference gene primers. TCRdb's copy holds only in-frame clones and misses some; the assay was immunoSEQ multiplex PCR. V and J calls and clone size follow that table, whereas D and trimming were derived from the DNA. Of a few hundred thousand clones listed, around nine tenths are singletons. Looked up from germline, CDR1 is SGHDT and CDR2 is YYEEEE. The CDR3 is 17 amino acids. Trimming stripped 2 bases from V and 0 bases from J, with 15 bases between. The chain joins TRBV5-6 to TRBJ1-5; no firm D call. Sequenced input: peripheral blood. The clonotype was recovered from a woman aged 18-35 years who had recovered from COVID-19. CDR3 sequence (DNA): TGTGCCAGCAGCTTCTGGGCATACGCCTATAGCAATCAGCCCCAGCATTTT. Translated, it gives CASSFWAYAYSNQPQHF.